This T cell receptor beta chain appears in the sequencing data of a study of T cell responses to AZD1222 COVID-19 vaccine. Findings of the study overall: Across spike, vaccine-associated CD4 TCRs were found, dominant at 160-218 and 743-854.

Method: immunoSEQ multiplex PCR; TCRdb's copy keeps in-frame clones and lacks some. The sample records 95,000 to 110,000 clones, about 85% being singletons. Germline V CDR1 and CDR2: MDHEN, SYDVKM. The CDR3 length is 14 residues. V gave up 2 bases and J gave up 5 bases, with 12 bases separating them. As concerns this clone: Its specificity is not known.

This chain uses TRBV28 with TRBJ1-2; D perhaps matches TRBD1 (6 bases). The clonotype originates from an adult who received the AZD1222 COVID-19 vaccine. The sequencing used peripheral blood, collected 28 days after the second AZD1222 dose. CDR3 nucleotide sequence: TGTGCCAGCAGTTTAGCGGGGGGCGCTTATGGCTACACCTTC. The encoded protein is CASSLAGGAYGYTF.